This T cell receptor (beta chain) derives from a study of T cell repertoires in cytomegalovirus infection. Study results and caveats: Identification of carriers of CMV plus the relevant HLA was performed using cumulative public TCR beta family frequency.

Remarks on this clonotype: Its antigen is not identified.

The CDR3 spans 16 residues. From germline, CDR1 is SGHNT and CDR2 YYREEE (reference sequence). V was trimmed by 2 bases and J by 0 bases, leaving 14 bases between them. TCRdb used MiXCR to reprocess the reads, holding one entry per CDR3 protein. The top ten hold 9.5% to 13% of the sample, which has hundreds of thousands of distinct CDR3 sequences, about 10% seen once. Sequencing was carried out using PBMCs. The chain links TRBV5-4 to TRBJ1-2; tentatively, D is TRBD1 (6 bases). The origin of this receptor is a human donor in good health (CMV status not recorded). Some clones in this sample may be carry-over from other donors' samples. The CDR3 reads CASSLGGNPSNYGYTF. The CDR3 DNA reads TGTGCCAGCAGCTTAGGGGGTAACCCCTCTAACTATGGCTACACCTTC.